The 32 T cell receptor beta chains presented below share a single source sample, sequenced in a study of blood T cells in healthy people across ages. For the second PCR, which ran for about 7 to 11 cycles, a sample-barcoded 5' primer and a J-beta primer mix were used. One entry per CDR3 protein, called by TCRdb with MiXCR from the 5' RACE reads. The table lists 1.5 million to 2 million distinct CDR3 sequences, roughly 27% of them singletons. Sequencing was performed on blood. These receptors were taken from a woman aged 25 to 39 in good health.

This clonotype appeared a few times. The chain employs TRBV20-1 and TRBJ1-2; 9 bases map to TRBD1. The junction had 6 bases not matched to a gene; V was cut back by 5 bases and J by 5 bases. The CDR3 totals 13 residues. Germline CDR1 reads DFQATT; CDR2 reads SNEGSKA (reference sequence). CDR3 in DNA: TGCAGTGCTTACAGGGGGCTTCAGTATGGCTACACCTTC. Encoded protein: CSAYRGLQYGYTF.

The chain employs TRBV5-1 and TRBJ2-2, with 9 bases matching TRBD2. CDR3 length: 17 amino acids. V dropped 1 base and J dropped 0; count of bases not matched to a gene: 4. CDR1 is SGHRS, CDR2 YFSETQ, per germline. CDR3 sequence: CASSLSSSGANTGELFF. CDR3 sequence (DNA): TGCGCCAGCAGCTTGAGTTCTAGCGGGGCGAACACCGGGGAGCTGTTTTTT.

This clonotype appeared a few times. This chain connects TRBV20-1 to TRBJ2-1, with D possibly matching TRBD2 (6 bases). The CDR3 contains 13 residues. V lost 4 bases to trimming and J lost 4 bases, with 11 bases between them. CDR1 and CDR2 (germline): DFQATT, SNEGSKA (reference sequence). The CDR3 spells CSATDGGYNEQFF. The DNA for the CDR3 is TGCAGTGCTACCGACGGGGGTTACAATGAGCAGTTCTTC.

The CDR3 is CASSMGSIYEQYF. The CDR3 DNA follows: TGTGCCAGTAGTATGGGCAGCATCTACGAGCAGTACTTC. J is TRBJ2-7 and V is TRBV19, with D uncertain. The length of the CDR3 is 13 residues. V lost 3 bases and J 3 bases, leaving 9 bases between the germline ends. CDR1 LNHDA and CDR2 SQIVND come from the germline V gene (reference sequence).

This clonotype appeared a few times. This chain joins TRBV28 and TRBJ2-5, with 7 bases identical to TRBD1. The junction had 7 bases not matched to a gene; V was cut back by 6 bases and J by 3 bases. This CDR3 region has 14 residues. The germline CDR1 and CDR2 sequences are MDHEN and SYDVKM. Written as DNA, the CDR3 is TGTGCCAGCAGCTTGGACAGGCCGAAAGAGACCCAGTACTTC. Amino acids: CASSLDRPKETQYF.

This clonotype occurred a few times. The chain links TRBV5-1 to TRBJ2-1; a possible D gene is TRBD2 (5 bases). CDR3 size: 14 residues. Germline CDR1 SGHRS, CDR2 YFSETQ. V lost 1 base and J 4 bases, leaving 9 bases between the germline ends. This CDR3 reads CASSLFTSYNEQFF. The CDR3 bases are TGCGCCAGCAGCTTGTTCACTAGTTACAATGAGCAGTTCTTC.

Comments on this clonotype: Just one base apart from a much larger clone, this may be a read error. The chain carries TRBV7-6 and TRBJ2-1; 9 bases fit TRBD2. The DNA end lines up better with TRBJ2-7; the J call may be wrong. This CDR3 has 15 amino acids. The germline V gene has CDR1 SGHVS and CDR2 FNYEAQ. CDR3 bases: TGTGCCAGCAGCTTAGATCCTAGCGGGGACAATGAGCAGTACTTC. Translated, it gives CASSLDPSGDNEQYF.

As concerns this clonotype: Relative to the germline gene, one junction end is altered; a read error may explain this. This rearrangement joins TRBV11-2 to TRBJ2-7; D is uncertain. Germline CDR1 is SGHAT and CDR2 is FQNNGV. The CDR3 is 12 amino acids. This CDR3 reads CTSSDGPYEQYF. The CDR3 DNA reads TGTACCAGCAGCGATGGGCCCTACGAGCAGTACTTC.

V and J are TRBV9 and TRBJ2-2; D is unresolved. Germline CDR1 and CDR2: SGDLS and YYNGEE. Trimming took off 3 bases at V and 3 bases at J, with 6 bases between the two ends. The CDR3 loop spans 13 amino acids. As DNA, the CDR3 is TGTGCCAGCAGCGCAATCGACACCGGGGAGCTGTTTTTT. Translating gives CASSAIDTGELFF.

On this clonotype itself: This CDR3 fails to terminate in the conserved phenylalanine or tryptophan, so it likely reflects a read error. The chain has TRBV9 and TRBJ2-3; a possible D gene is TRBD2 (5 bases). The germline CDR1 and CDR2 sequences are SGDLS and YYNGEE. This CDR3 has 14 amino acids. With 3 bases removed from V and 0 bases from J, the gap between germline ends came to 8 bases. Here the CDR3 DNA reads TGTGCCAGCAGCGGCGGGTTGAGCACAGATACGCAGTATGTT. Residues: CASSGGLSTDTQYV.

The table lists this clonotype with a few counts. The J gene is TRBJ2-3, the V gene TRBV7-2; TRBD2 agrees at 12 bases. V was clipped by 1 base and J by 3 bases; unmatched bases: 5. Germline loops: CDR1 SGHTA, CDR2 FQGNSA. This CDR3 contains 17 residues. CDR3 nucleotides: TGTGCCAGCAGCTTAGACTGGACTAGCGGGGAGACAGATACGCAGTATTTT. The encoded protein is CASSLDWTSGETDTQYF.

The rearrangement uses TRBV20-1 and TRBJ2-4; 7 bases line up with TRBD1. The germline V gene encodes CDR1 DFQATT and CDR2 SNEGSKA (reference sequence). V lost 0 bases, J lost 7 bases, and 9 bases stayed unmatched. This CDR3 has 15 residues. CDR3 protein: CSARDPVQGINIQYF. As DNA, the CDR3 is TGCAGTGCTAGAGATCCCGTACAGGGGATCAACATTCAGTACTTC.

This clonotype was detected ten times or more. The chain is built from TRBV5-1 and TRBJ2-1; 8 bases fit TRBD1. This CDR3 is built from 15 residues. Trimming removed 5 bases from V and 3 bases from J; junction bases left unmatched: 7. The germline CDR1 and CDR2 sequences are SGHRS and YFSETQ. The CDR3 loop is CASRDDRGRYNEQFF. CDR3 in DNA: TGCGCCAGCAGGGATGACAGGGGTCGCTACAATGAGCAGTTCTTC.

This clonotype was counted between two and nine times. This rearrangement joins TRBV5-1 to TRBJ2-3; TRBD2 is a possible D gene (6 bases). Between the trimmed V and J ends, which lost 4 bases and 6 bases, there was a span of 12 bases. From germline, CDR1 is SGHRS and CDR2 YFSETQ. The length of the CDR3 is 13 residues. The CDR3 loop reads CASSAGMGDTQYF. The CDR3 coding sequence is TGCGCCAGCAGCGCGGGAATGGGGGATACGCAGTATTTT.

This clonotype was recorded only once. This sequence joins TRBV12-3 or TRBV12-4 and TRBJ1-1; D is uncertain. Trimming left V 7 bases short and J 8 bases short, with 11 bases between. This CDR3 is built from 11 residues. DNA for the CDR3: TGTGCCAGCATCGTCGGACCCGAAGCTTTCTTT. This translates into CASIVGPEAFF.

On this clonotype: Just one base apart from a much larger clone, this may be a read error. CDR3 sequence reads: CTSSSRHTQYF. CDR3 nucleotide sequence: TGTACCAGCAGTTCCCGACATACGCAGTATTTT. The chain employs TRBV6-2 or TRBV6-3 and TRBJ2-3; D remains unclear. The CDR3 loop spans 11 amino acids. The germline V gene encodes CDR1 MNHEY and CDR2 SVGEGT.

This clonotype was seen only a few times. The chain has TRBV5-1 and TRBJ1-2; tentative D call: TRBD1 (6 bases). CDR3 length equals 14 residues. Germline V gene lookup returns CDR1 SGHRS and CDR2 YFSETQ. V shed 4 bases and J shed 8 bases, with 18 bases lying between them. The CDR3 coding sequence is TGCGCCAGCAGCCGCGCTATCGAGGGGGGAGGCTACACCTTC. It is translated as CASSRAIEGGGYTF.

The chain recombines TRBV2 with TRBJ2-5; 9 bases fit TRBD2. The CDR3 runs to 15 residues. From germline, CDR1 is SNHLY and CDR2 FYNNEI. V was clipped by 6 bases and J by 5 bases; unmatched bases: 10. CDR3 protein: CASSLGVAGVETQYF. In DNA, the CDR3 is TGTGCCAGCAGCCTCGGGGTAGCGGGAGTGGAGACCCAGTACTTC.

Of note for this clonotype: Possible read error: a much larger clone is one base away. This chain links TRBV2 with TRBJ2-1; 7 bases match TRBD1. The V segment lost 11 bases and the J segment 5 bases; nucleotides outside the gene matches: 9. There are 13 residues in the CDR3. The germline CDR1 and CDR2 sequences are SNHLY and FYNNEI. The CDR3 reads CASGTVANNEQFF. The CDR3 coding sequence is TGTGCCTCCGGGACAGTGGCCAACAATGAGCAGTTCTTC.

This clonotype was found many times. The chain has TRBV7-9 and TRBJ2-5; D is ambiguous. Germline V lookup: CDR1 SEHNR, CDR2 FQNEAQ (reference sequence). With 2 bases removed from V and 2 bases from J, the gap between germline ends came to 12 bases. The CDR3 runs to 15 residues. As DNA, the CDR3 is TGTGCCAGCAGCTTAACTGGCGCACTGCAAGAGACCCAGTACTTC. Encoded protein: CASSLTGALQETQYF.

The chain uses TRBV9 and TRBJ2-7, with 10 bases aligning to TRBD2. The CDR3 totals 14 residues. The V gene's germline CDR1 is SGDLS and CDR2 YYNGEE. V was clipped by 3 bases and J by 5 bases; unmatched bases: 5. Here the CDR3 reads CASSAAGLAHEQYF. In nucleotides, the CDR3 is TGTGCCAGCAGCGCGGCGGGACTAGCGCACGAGCAGTACTTC.

This clonotype has more than one count but fewer than ten. The chain combines TRBV7-9 with TRBJ1-4; 7 nucleotides align to TRBD1. Per the germline V gene, CDR1 is SEHNR and CDR2 is FQNEAQ (reference sequence). This CDR3 region has 19 residues. V lost 5 bases to trimming and J lost 8 bases; unmatched junction nucleotides: 23. CDR3 nucleotide sequence: TGTGCCAGCAGCGCCGACAGGGCCAATACACCCGGGGGCTCAGAAAAACTGTTTTTT. Translating it yields CASSADRANTPGGSEKLFF.

Turning to this clonotype: Given a much more abundant clone one base away, this may be a read error. The chain is built from TRBV7-2 and TRBJ2-5; 7 bases agree with TRBD2. The CDR3 covers 13 residues. After removal of 5 bases from V and 1 base from J, the junction contained 1 base not matched to a gene. Germline V CDR1 and CDR2: SGHTA, FQGNSA. The CDR3 protein is CTSSTSVQETQYF. CDR3 in DNA: TGTACCAGCAGCACTAGCGTCCAAGAGACCCAGTACTTC. Combining the CDR3 with reference TRBV7-2 and TRBJ2-5 gives the whole variable domain GAGVSQSPSNKVTEKGKDVELRCDPISGHTALYWYRQSLGQGLEFLIYFQGNSAPDKSGLPSDRFSAERTGGSVSTLTIQRTQQEDSAVYLCTSSTSVQETQYFGPGTRLLVL.

This clonotype turned up a few times. The V gene is TRBV3-1, the J gene TRBJ2-2; D may be TRBD1 or TRBD2 (5 bases each). The CDR3 is 18 amino acids. Germline CDR1 and CDR2: LGHDT and YNNKEL (reference sequence). Deletions cut 1 base from V and 0 bases from J, with 15 bases between. CDR3 in DNA: TGTGCCAGCAGCCAAGTTGGGGGAAAATTCGCGAACACCGGGGAGCTGTTTTTT. It is translated as CASSQVGGKFANTGELFF.

This clonotype has only one observation. With a much larger clone just one base away, this may be a read error. The CDR3 DNA reads TGTGCCAGCAAGAGTAATGAAAAACTGTTTTTT. Its translation is CASKSNEKLFF. The V and J genes are TRBV5-5 and TRBJ1-4; D not resolved. Germline V lookup: CDR1 SGHKS, CDR2 YYEKEE (reference sequence). The V and J ends lost 6 bases and 4 bases respectively, with 4 bases between them. CDR3 length: 11 residues.

This clonotype was seen only a few times. J is TRBJ1-2 and V is TRBV9; maybe TRBD1 (5 bases). CDR3 length: 16 amino acids. Per the germline V gene, CDR1 is SGDLS and CDR2 is YYNGEE. The V end was cut by 0 bases, the J end by 3 bases, with 15 bases between. The CDR3 bases are TGTGCCAGCAGCGTAGCCCCCGGGGGTCTGGACTATGGCTACACCTTC. Amino acids: CASSVAPGGLDYGYTF.

This clonotype was recorded only once. With a much larger clone just one base away, this may be a read error. The V gene is TRBV4-1, the J gene TRBJ1-1; D is ambiguous. Germline V gene sequence: CDR1 MGHRA, CDR2 YSYEKL. This CDR3 spans 15 amino acids. The CDR3 coding sequence is TGCGCCGGCAGCCAAGAAGTAGGGTTGAACACTGAAGCTTTCTTT. Amino acids: CAGSQEVGLNTEAFF.

This clonotype was observed a handful of times. The chain uses TRBV5-1 and TRBJ1-2; maybe TRBD1 (6 bases). The CDR3 is made up of 15 amino acids. CDR1 and CDR2 (germline): SGHRS, YFSETQ. Trimming shortened V by 0 bases and J by 4 bases, and 13 bases separated the two germline ends. As DNA, the CDR3 is TGCGCCAGCAGCTTGGTAGGGGACAACAGCTATGGCTACACCTTC. It yields the protein CASSLVGDNSYGYTF.

The V call is TRBV14, the J call TRBJ2-1; TRBD2 matches 11 bases. The V gene end was trimmed by 2 bases and the J gene end by 8 bases; junction bases not matched to a gene: 8. The CDR3 spans 16 residues. The V gene's germline CDR1 is SGHDN and CDR2 FVKESK. The CDR3 protein is CASSQRRLAGGDEQFF. The CDR3 DNA follows: TGTGCCAGCAGCCAACGACGGCTAGCGGGAGGCGATGAGCAGTTCTTC.

This clonotype was seen a handful of times. The chain combines TRBV6-5 with TRBJ2-1; a weak D match, TRBD2 (5 bases). Germline CDR1 is MNHEY and CDR2 is SVGAGI. V lost 7 bases and J 8 bases, leaving 18 bases between the germline ends. The CDR3 sequence is 14 residues long. In nucleotides, the CDR3 is TGTGCCAGCACCGACCTAGCCAACCTACATGAGCAGTTCTTC. This encodes CASTDLANLHEQFF.

This clonotype was seen many times. For the CDR3, the DNA is TGTGCCAGCAGCCAAAGGGGCCCTCTTCGGGGAGGCTACACCTTC. Its translation is CASSQRGPLRGGYTF. The chain links TRBV6-5 to TRBJ1-2; a weak D match, TRBD1 (5 bases). The germline V and J ends were trimmed by 6 bases and 8 bases, with 22 bases remaining between them. The CDR3 consists of 15 residues. CDR1 and CDR2 (germline): MNHEY, SVGAGI.

This clonotype was observed a few times. The V gene is TRBV5-4, the J gene TRBJ2-5; possible D gene TRBD1, 6 bases. Germline V lookup: CDR1 SGHNT, CDR2 YYREEE (reference sequence). The V end was cut by 6 bases, the J end by 4 bases, with 13 bases between. There are 13 residues in the CDR3. In DNA form, the CDR3 reads TGTGCCAGCACCCCCGGGACACGAGAGACCCAGTACTTC. It translates to CASTPGTRETQYF.